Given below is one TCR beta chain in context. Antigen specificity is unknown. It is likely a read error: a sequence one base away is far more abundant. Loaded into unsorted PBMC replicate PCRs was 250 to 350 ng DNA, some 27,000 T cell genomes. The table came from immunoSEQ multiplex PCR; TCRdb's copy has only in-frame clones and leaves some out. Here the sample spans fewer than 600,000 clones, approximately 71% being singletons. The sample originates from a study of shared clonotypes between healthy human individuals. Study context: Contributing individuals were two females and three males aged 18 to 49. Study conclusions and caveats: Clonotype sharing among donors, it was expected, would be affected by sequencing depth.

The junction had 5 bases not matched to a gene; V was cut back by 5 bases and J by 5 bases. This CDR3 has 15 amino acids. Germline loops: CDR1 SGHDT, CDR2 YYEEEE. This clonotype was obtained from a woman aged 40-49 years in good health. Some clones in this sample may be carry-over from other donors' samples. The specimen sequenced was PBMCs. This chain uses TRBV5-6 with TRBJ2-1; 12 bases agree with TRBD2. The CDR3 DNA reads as TGTGCCAGCAGTCCTAGCGGGAGGGCCAACAATGAGCAGTTCTTC. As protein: CASSPSGRANNEQFF.